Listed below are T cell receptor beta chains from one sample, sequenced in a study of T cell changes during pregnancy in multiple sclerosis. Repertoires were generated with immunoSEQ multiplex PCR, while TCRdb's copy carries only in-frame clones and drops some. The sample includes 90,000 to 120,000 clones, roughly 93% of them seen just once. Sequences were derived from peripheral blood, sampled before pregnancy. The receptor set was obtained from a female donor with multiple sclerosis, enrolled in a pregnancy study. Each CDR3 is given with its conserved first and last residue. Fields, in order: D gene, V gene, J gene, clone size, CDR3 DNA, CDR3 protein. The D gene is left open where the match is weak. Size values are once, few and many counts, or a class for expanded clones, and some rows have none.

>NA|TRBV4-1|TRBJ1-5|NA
TGCGCCAGCAGCCAACAACCGGGAGCTCAGCCCCAGCATTTT
CASSQQPGAQPQHF
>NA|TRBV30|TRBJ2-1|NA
TGTGCCTGGAGTGTGTGGCCGAAGACCTACAATGAGCAGTTCTTC
CAWSVWPKTYNEQFF
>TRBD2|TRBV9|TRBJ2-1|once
TGTGCCAGCAGCCTCCGTTTAGGGGGAAAGCGGGAGGGCCTCGACAATGAGCAGTTCTTC
CASSLRLGGKREGLDNEQFF
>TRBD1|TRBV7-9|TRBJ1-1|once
TGTGCCAGCAGCGCGGGACAGGGCAACACTGAAGCTTTCTTT
CASSAGQGNTEAFF
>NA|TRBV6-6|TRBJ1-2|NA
TGTGCCAGCAGTTATGCAGTGAACTATGGCTACACCTTC
CASSYAVNYGYTF
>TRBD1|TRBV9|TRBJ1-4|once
TGTGCCAGCAGCGCCACCGGGACAGGGTGGGAAAAACTGTTTTTT
CASSATGTGWEKLFF
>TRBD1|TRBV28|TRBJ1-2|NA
TGTGCCAGCGAACAGGGGAGATTTAACTATGGCTACACCTTC
CASEQGRFNYGYTF
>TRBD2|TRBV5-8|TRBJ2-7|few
TGTGCCAGCAGCTTGTTGGGGACCCTGGGAGCGGGAAACTACGAGCAGTACTTC
CASSLLGTLGAGNYEQYF
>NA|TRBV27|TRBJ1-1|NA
TGTGCCAGCAGTTTGGTGGGGAGACGGACTGAAGCTTTCTTT
CASSLVGRRTEAFF
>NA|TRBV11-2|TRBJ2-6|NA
TGTGCCAGCAGCACTCCCTTTCCGGGGTTATCTGGGGCCAACGTCCTGACTTTC
CASSTPFPGLSGANVLTF
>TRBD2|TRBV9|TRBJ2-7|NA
TGTGCCAGCAGCGTAGCTGTGGGGAGGGAGTCCTCCTCCTACGAGCAGTACTTC
CASSVAVGRESSSYEQYF
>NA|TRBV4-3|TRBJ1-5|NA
TGCGCCAGCAGCCAAGGGTTGGGGGGAAATCAGCCCCAGCATTTT
CASSQGLGGNQPQHF
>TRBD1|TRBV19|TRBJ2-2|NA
TGTGCCAGTAGTACGGGACAGGGGGCCGGGGAGCTGTTTTTT
CASSTGQGAGELFF
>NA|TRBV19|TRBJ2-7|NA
TGTGCCAGTAGTATTGCTGGGAGCTCCTACGAGCAGTACTTC
CASSIAGSSYEQYF
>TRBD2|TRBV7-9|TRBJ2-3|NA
TGTGCCAGCAGCTTAATAGCGGGAGTATTAGATACGCAGTATTTT
CASSLIAGVLDTQYF
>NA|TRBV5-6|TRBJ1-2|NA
TGTGCCAGCAAGATTGGGGCGGAGAGTGACTACACCTTC
CASKIGAESDYTF
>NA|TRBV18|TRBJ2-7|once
TGTGCCAGCTCACCACCGAGCTCCTACGAGCAGTACTTC
CASSPPSSYEQYF
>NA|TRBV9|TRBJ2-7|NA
TGTGCCAGCAGCGTAGCAGGGCAAGCCTACGAGCAGTACTTC
CASSVAGQAYEQYF
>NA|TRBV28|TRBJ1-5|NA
TGTGCCAGCCACTTCCATCGGGTCGATCAGCCCCAGCATTTT
CASHFHRVDQPQHF
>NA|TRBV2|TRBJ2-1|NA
TGTGCCAGCAGTGAAGCGCTTTGGACAATTAATGAGCAGTTCTTC
CASSEALWTINEQFF
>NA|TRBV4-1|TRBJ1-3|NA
TGCGCCAGCAGCCAAGAATGGGGGGAAAGAAACACCATATATTTT
CASSQEWGERNTIYF
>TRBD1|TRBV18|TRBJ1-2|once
TGTGCCAGCTCACCGTCTCGGGACAGTGCCTATGGCTACACCTTC
CASSPSRDSAYGYTF
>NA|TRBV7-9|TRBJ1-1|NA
TGTGCCAGCAGCTTAGGGGCAGGGAACACTGAAGCTTTCTTT
CASSLGAGNTEAFF